The source of this TCR beta chain is a study of PD-1 blockade in mismatch repair-deficient tumors. The wider study: Patients had fewer than 15 mismatch repair-deficient cancer types and were previously treated and progressing.

In regard to this clone: Its antigen is unknown.

A few pembrolizumab responders had their TCRs sequenced. The CDR3 extends over 16 amino acids. Germline V gene sequence: CDR1 SGHTS, CDR2 YDEGEE. Trimming shortened V by 4 bases and J by 1 base, and 17 bases separated the two germline ends. Study outcomes and limitations: Tumor-resident clones, often undetectable pretreatment in blood, expanded then contracted after pembrolizumab.

Using immunoSEQ multiplex PCR, the repertoire was profiled, and TCRdb retains in-frame clones only, with some absent. The sample has more than 30,000 clones, around 84% seen once. The receptor's source is an adult with mismatch repair-deficient cancer. Here the sequenced sample was peripheral blood, taken around 76 weeks after starting pembrolizumab. The rearrangement uses TRBV5-8 and TRBJ1-1, with a weak D call TRBD1 (6 bases). CDR3 DNA: TGTGCCAGCAGCCTCGACAGGACTAGGAGGAACACTGAAGCTTTCTTT. It yields the protein CASSLDRTRRNTEAFF.